This TCR beta chain was retrieved from a study of cytomegalovirus exposure and HLA in healthy donors. The PCR used 60 Vbeta and 13 Jbeta primers. The assay was immunoSEQ multiplex PCR, and TCRdb's table has in-frame clones only and misses some. The sample holds about 83,000 clones; about four fifths are singletons and the top ten take approximately 1.9%. CDR1 and CDR2 (germline): LGHNA, YSLEER. The CDR3 runs 17 residues. Losses at the gene ends were 4 bases for V and 7 bases for J; bases not matched to a gene: 8. Specimen: PBMCs. This receptor was obtained from a woman in her 30s in good health and CMV-seronegative. The chain is built from TRBV4-3 and TRBJ2-1, with 15 bases that match TRBD2. CDR3 residues: CASSLGLAGGPGNEQFF. The CDR3 DNA follows: TGCGCCAGCAGCCTCGGACTAGCGGGAGGGCCGGGGAATGAGCAGTTCTTC.